Sequencing of this T cell receptor beta chain was carried out in a study of blood T cell repertoires in COVID-19. Data came from immunoSEQ multiplex PCR; TCRdb stores just in-frame clones and leaves some out. Seen here are about 54,000 clones, about four fifths observed once, and the top ten hold approximately 6%. Trimming at V came to 0 bases and at J to 5 bases, leaving 9 bases not matched to a gene. CDR1 LGHNA and CDR2 YSLEER come from the germline V gene. The CDR3 runs 16 residues. The sequencing sample was made of peripheral blood. The V and J genes are TRBV4-3 and TRBJ2-7; 8 bases agree with TRBD2. The clonotype comes from a human donor in a cohort sampled during active or convalescent COVID-19. The CDR3 sequence: CASSQDLRGGPNEQYF. The CDR3 region has the DNA TGCGCCAGCAGCCAAGATCTCCGGGGGGGCCCGAACGAGCAGTACTTC.